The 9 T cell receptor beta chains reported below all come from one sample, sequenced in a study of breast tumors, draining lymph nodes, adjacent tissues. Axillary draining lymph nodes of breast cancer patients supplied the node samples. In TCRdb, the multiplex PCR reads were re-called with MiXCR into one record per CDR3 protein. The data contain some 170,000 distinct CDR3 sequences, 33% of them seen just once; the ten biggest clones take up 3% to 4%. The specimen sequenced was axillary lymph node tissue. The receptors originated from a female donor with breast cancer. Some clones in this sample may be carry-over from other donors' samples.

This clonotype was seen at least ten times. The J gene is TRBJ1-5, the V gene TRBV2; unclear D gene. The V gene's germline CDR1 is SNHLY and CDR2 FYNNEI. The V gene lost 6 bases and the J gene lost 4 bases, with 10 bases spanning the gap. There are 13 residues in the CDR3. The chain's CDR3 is CASRPSPNQPQHF. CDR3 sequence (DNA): TGTGCCAGCAGGCCAAGCCCGAATCAGCCCCAGCATTTT.

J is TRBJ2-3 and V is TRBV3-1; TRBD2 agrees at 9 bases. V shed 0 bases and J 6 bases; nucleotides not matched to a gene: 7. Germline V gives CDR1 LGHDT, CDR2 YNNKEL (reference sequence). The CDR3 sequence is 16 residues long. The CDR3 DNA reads TGTGCCAGCAGCCAAGATAGGGCGGGGGGGCGGGATACGCAGTATTTT. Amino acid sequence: CASSQDRAGGRDTQYF.

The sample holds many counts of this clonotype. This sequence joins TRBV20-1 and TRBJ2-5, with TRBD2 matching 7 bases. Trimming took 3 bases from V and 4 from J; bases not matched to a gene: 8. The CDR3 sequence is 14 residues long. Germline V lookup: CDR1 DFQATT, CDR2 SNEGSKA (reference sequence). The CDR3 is CSARAAGALETQYF. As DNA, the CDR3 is TGCAGTGCTAGGGCTGCGGGAGCCCTAGAGACCCAGTACTTC.

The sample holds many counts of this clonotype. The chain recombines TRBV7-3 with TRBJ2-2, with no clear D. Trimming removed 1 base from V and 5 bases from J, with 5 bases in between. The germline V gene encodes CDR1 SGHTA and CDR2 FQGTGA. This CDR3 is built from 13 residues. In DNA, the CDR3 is TGTGCCAGCAGCTTAAGCAGGACCGGGGAGCTGTTTTTT. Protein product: CASSLSRTGELFF. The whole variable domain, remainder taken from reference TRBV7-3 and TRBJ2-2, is GAGVSQTPSNKVTEKGKYVELRCDPISGHTALYWYRQSLGQGPEFLIYFQGTGAADDSGLPNDRFFAVRPEGSVSTLKIQRTERGDSAVYLCASSLSRTGELFFGEGSRLTVL.

CDR3: CASSLGGRGSEQYF. CDR3 nucleotide sequence: TGTGCCAGCAGCTTGGGGGGGCGGGGGAGCGAGCAGTACTTC. This rearrangement joins TRBV11-2 to TRBJ2-7; a possible D gene is TRBD2 (7 bases). Germline CDR1 is SGHAT and CDR2 is FQNNGV. The CDR3 totals 14 residues. Trimming shortened V by 3 bases and J by 6 bases, and 15 bases separated the two germline ends.

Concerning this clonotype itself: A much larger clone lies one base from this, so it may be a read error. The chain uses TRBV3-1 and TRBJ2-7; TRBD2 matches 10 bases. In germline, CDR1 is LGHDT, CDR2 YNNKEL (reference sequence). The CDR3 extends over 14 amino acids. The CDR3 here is CASSQDQRGGEQHF. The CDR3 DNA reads TGTGCCAGCAGCCAAGACCAGCGGGGGGGGGAGCAGCACTTC.

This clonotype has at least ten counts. CDR3 loop: CAWRRSYGYTF. CDR3 DNA sequence: TGTGCCTGGAGGCGGTCCTATGGCTACACCTTC. This rearrangement joins TRBV30 to TRBJ1-2; no reliable D call. The CDR3 has 11 amino acids. V was clipped by 3 bases and J by 4 bases, with 6 bases between them. The germline gives CDR1 GTSNPN, CDR2 SVGIG (reference sequence).

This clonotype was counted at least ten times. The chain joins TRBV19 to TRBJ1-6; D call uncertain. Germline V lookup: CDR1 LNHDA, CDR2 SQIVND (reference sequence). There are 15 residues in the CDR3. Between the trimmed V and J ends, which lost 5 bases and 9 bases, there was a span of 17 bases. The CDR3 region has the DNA TGTGCCAGTAGTTCCCGTATGGGGTCGGGTTCACCCCTCCACTTT. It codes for CASSSRMGSGSPLHF.

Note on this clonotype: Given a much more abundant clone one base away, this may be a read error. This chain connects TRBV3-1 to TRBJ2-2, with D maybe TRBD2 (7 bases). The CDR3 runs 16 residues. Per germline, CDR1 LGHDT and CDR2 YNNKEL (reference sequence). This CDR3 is CASSLMRGRDTGELSF. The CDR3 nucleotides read TGTGCCAGCAGCCTTATGCGGGGGCGAGACACCGGGGAGCTGTCTTTT.